This paragraph reports one TCR beta chain. Its antigen is currently unknown. Using immunoSEQ multiplex PCR, the repertoire was profiled, and TCRdb retains in-frame clones only, with some absent. The sample contains around 83,000 clones, roughly 72% of which appear only once. The sample is drawn from a study of vaccination effects on CD4 cells after COVID-19. From germline, CDR1 is KGHDR and CDR2 SFDVKD. The CDR3 runs 15 residues. Trimming took 4 bases from V and 2 from J; bases not matched to a gene: 6. Antigen-specific CD4+ T cells were expanded (with viral peptide pools) by the ViraFEST assay ahead of sequencing. At the end of about ten days of culture, CD4+ T cells were isolated. Nobody among the vaccine recipients had prior SARS-CoV-2 infection (nucleocapsid antibodies were negative). Wells containing approximately 2 million PBMC each were cultured with approximately 10 IU/ml IL-2 and approximately 10 ug/ml peptides.

The rearrangement links TRBV24-1 to TRBJ2-5; 7 positions agree with TRBD2. The receptor was isolated from a human donor who received a COVID-19 vaccine. Specimen: CD4+ T cells from PBMCs cultured with HCoV-229E spike peptides, collected before COVID-19 vaccination. In DNA, the CDR3 is TGTGCCACCAGTGACCAGCGGGGCCCTCAAGAGACCCAGTACTTC. Protein product: CATSDQRGPQETQYF.